This T cell receptor beta chain was sequenced during a study of cytomegalovirus exposure and HLA in healthy donors. Study summary: Among the 400 or so donors who were genotyped, roughly 85% fell in the genetic ancestry cluster that is associated with self-reported Caucasian donors. Study-wide results and caveats: No immune exposure information besides CMV serostatus was available. Testing in vitro showed a few CMV-associated chains specific for CMV antigens.

The V and J ends lost 3 bases and 7 bases respectively, with 4 bases between them. Germline V gene lookup returns CDR1 MNHEY and CDR2 SMNVEV (reference sequence). The CDR3 length is 11 residues. Researchers ran the PCR with 60 Vbeta and 13 Jbeta primers. Measured with immunoSEQ multiplex PCR; TCRdb has only the in-frame clones, and not every one. Here the sample spans 120,000 to 150,000 clones, roughly 80% being singletons. Concerning this clone itself: Its target is unknown.

This chain joins TRBV27 and TRBJ2-1; D unclear. Sequenced sample: PBMCs. The source is a woman in her thirties or forties in good health and CMV-seropositive. CDR3 amino acids: CASSFGNEQFF. For the CDR3, the DNA is TGTGCCAGCAGTTTCGGTAATGAGCAGTTCTTC.